The entry below gives a single T cell receptor (beta chain) sequence along with its context. How the authors handled the data: It was from reference gene primer amplification that nucleated cell counts were estimated. Using immunoSEQ multiplex PCR, the repertoire was profiled, and TCRdb retains in-frame clones only, with some absent. V and J calls and clone size are as listed in that table; D and trimming were resolved from the DNA. The table includes about 130,000 clones, around 86% detected once. This CDR3 spans 15 amino acids. V was cut by 4 bases and J by 5 bases, with 17 bases left in between. Germline CDR1 ENHRY, CDR2 SYGVKD. The data belong to a study of blood T cell repertoires in COVID-19. About the study: Acute and convalescent COVID-19 specimens originated in the United States, Italy and Spain. PBMCs, B-cell-depleted T cells, or T cells provided the cDNA or gDNA that made up the material.

The chain joins TRBV10-3 to TRBJ1-2; no clear D. Sample: peripheral blood. This TCR was recovered from a man in his forties with active or convalescent COVID-19. The CDR3 sequence: CAISVDRGSPYGYTF. In DNA, the CDR3 is TGTGCCATCAGTGTCGACCGTGGGAGTCCGTATGGCTACACCTTC.